These 27 T cell receptor beta chains came from one sample sequenced in a study of vaccination effects on CD4 cells after COVID-19. Using immunoSEQ multiplex PCR, the repertoire was profiled, and TCRdb retains in-frame clones only, with some absent. Found here are about 45,000 clones, 72% of them singletons; the top ten hold less than 10%. CD4+ T cell isolation took place after more than eight days of culture. Everyone in the study got two shots of either the BNT162b2 or mRNA-1273 vaccine. For these TCRs, the target antigens are not known. This material consisted of CD4+ T cells from PBMCs cultured without peptide, taken after COVID-19 vaccination. These receptors all stem from a human donor who received a COVID-19 vaccine.

V gene TRBV7-8 combines with J gene TRBJ2-7; either TRBD1 or TRBD2 may fit D (5 bases each). V shed 2 bases and J shed 6 bases, with 8 bases lying between them. The CDR3 is 12 amino acids. Looked up from germline, CDR1 is SGHVS and CDR2 is FQNEAQ. For the CDR3, the DNA is TGTGCCAGCAGCTTATCTGGGGGCGAGCAGTACTTC. Amino acid sequence: CASSLSGGEQYF.

This chain links TRBV15 with TRBJ2-3, with TRBD2 identical over 10 bases. Trimming cost V 9 bases and J 4 bases; bases outside gene matches: 19. The CDR3 length is 18 residues. CDR1 and CDR2 (germline): LNHNV, YYDKDF (reference sequence). CDR3 region: CATHKSEASGGIADTQYF. The CDR3 region has the DNA TGTGCCACTCACAAGAGTGAGGCTAGCGGGGGTATTGCAGATACGCAGTATTTT.

The table lists this clone with a count of one. The gene calls are TRBV10-3 and TRBJ1-3; D might be TRBD1 (6 bases). CDR3 length equals 14 residues. Trimming pared 3 bases from V and 0 bases from J, leaving 6 bases between. Germline assignment: CDR1 ENHRY and CDR2 SYGVKD. The CDR3 spells CAISEQGSGNTIYF. CDR3 bases: TGTGCCATCAGTGAACAGGGCTCTGGAAACACCATATATTTT.

The gene calls are TRBV18 and TRBJ2-5; the match to TRBD2 covers 10 bases. The ends lost 3 bases at V and 4 bases at J; junction bases unmatched: 2. The CDR3 is 14 residues long. CDR1 and CDR2 (germline): KGHSH, LQKENI. The CDR3: CASSPIAGGETQYF. The CDR3 nucleotides are TGTGCCAGCTCACCTATAGCGGGGGGAGAGACCCAGTACTTC.

The chain recombines TRBV24-1 with TRBJ2-3, with 10 positions matching TRBD2. Unmatched junction bases numbered 2, after V lost 3 bases and J lost 6 bases. Germline CDR1 KGHDR, CDR2 SFDVKD. The CDR3 length is 14 residues. CDR3 in DNA: TGTGCCACCAGTGATAGCGGGAGGGCCGATACGCAGTATTTT. This gives the protein CATSDSGRADTQYF.

This rearrangement joins TRBV27 to TRBJ1-1; D is undetermined. The CDR3 sequence is 13 residues long. Trimming cost V 10 bases and J 7 bases, with 19 bases left between them. Germline-derived CDR1 and CDR2 are MNHEY and SMNVEV (reference sequence). DNA of the CDR3: TGTGCCACCAGAACTATGGGTATGGGTGAAGCTTTCTTT. Its protein is CATRTMGMGEAFF.

The chain combines TRBV5-6 with TRBJ1-2; 10 bases are shared with TRBD1. Per the germline V gene, CDR1 is SGHDT and CDR2 is YYEEEE. Trimming at V came to 3 bases and at J to 2 bases, leaving 4 bases not matched to a gene. The CDR3 has 15 residues. For the CDR3, the DNA is TGTGCCAGCAGCTGGGGGACAGGGGCCAACTATGGCTACACCTTC. It specifies CASSWGTGANYGYTF.

The chain carries TRBV5-4 and TRBJ2-7; 15 bases fit TRBD2. Germline assignment: CDR1 SGHNT and CDR2 YYREEE (reference sequence). V trimming: 5 bases; J trimming: 0 bases; junction bases outside the gene matches: 6. The CDR3 length is 17 residues. CDR3 coding DNA: TGTGCCAGCAGATCGGGACTAGCGGGAGGCACCTCCTACGAGCAGTACTTC. Residues: CASRSGLAGGTSYEQYF.

The table lists this clone with a count of one. V usage is TRBV5-6 and J usage is TRBJ2-3; 7 nucleotides line up with TRBD2. Germline CDR1 reads SGHDT; CDR2 reads YYEEEE. The CDR3 spans 16 residues. Losses at the gene ends were 1 base for V and 2 bases for J; bases not matched to a gene: 7. The CDR3 region is CASSLWLADYTDTQYF. The CDR3 bases are TGTGCCAGCAGCTTGTGGCTAGCGGACTACACAGATACGCAGTATTTT.

The chain links TRBV7-6 to TRBJ1-5, with no clear D. Germline V gene sequence: CDR1 SGHVS, CDR2 FNYEAQ. V shed 9 bases and J shed 4 bases, with 22 bases lying between them. The CDR3 loop spans 16 amino acids. The CDR3 DNA sequence: TGTGCCAGGAGCCGCCCGTGGGCAGGTCCAAATCAGCCCCAGCATTTT. Its protein product is CARSRPWAGPNQPQHF.

V gene TRBV25-1 combines with J gene TRBJ2-3; D unresolved. Trimming removed 2 bases from V and 6 bases from J, with 6 bases in between. Looked up from germline, CDR1 is MGHDK and CDR2 is SYGVNS. This CDR3 is 12 amino acids long. CDR3 residues: CASSEHRDTQYF. The DNA of the CDR3 is TGTGCCAGCAGTGAACATAGGGATACGCAGTATTTT.

This clone was seen a handful of times. The chain recombines TRBV2 with TRBJ2-7; 7 nucleotides align to TRBD1. This CDR3 is built from 15 residues. Germline V lookup: CDR1 SNHLY, CDR2 FYNNEI. Losses at the gene ends were 4 bases for V and 3 bases for J; bases not matched to a gene: 9. CDR3 region: CASSAASGGFYEQYF. CDR3 sequence (DNA): TGTGCCAGCAGTGCGGCGTCAGGGGGTTTCTACGAGCAGTACTTC. Using reference TRBV2 and TRBJ2-7 for the parts outside the CDR3, the full variable domain is EPEVTQTPSHQVTQMGQEVILRCVPISNHLYFYWYRQILGQKVEFLVSFYNNEISEKSEIFDDQFSVERPDGSNFTLKIRSTKLEDSAMYFCASSAASGGFYEQYFGPGTRLTVT.

V usage is TRBV5-4 and J usage is TRBJ2-3; D is unresolved. Trimming pared 7 bases from V and 3 bases from J, leaving 12 bases between. CDR1 and CDR2 (germline): SGHNT, YYREEE (reference sequence). This CDR3 is built from 13 residues. CDR3 residues: CASGNSGTDTQYF. The CDR3 DNA is TGTGCCAGCGGAAATAGTGGGACAGATACGCAGTATTTT.

V usage is TRBV10-2 and J usage is TRBJ2-5; D tentatively reads TRBD1 or TRBD2 (5 bases each). CDR1 WSHSY and CDR2 SAAADI come from the germline V gene. This CDR3 has 13 amino acids. Trimming pared 3 bases from V and 5 bases from J, leaving 10 bases between. DNA of the CDR3: TGCGCCAGCAGTGATGGGGGAAGGGAGACCCAGTACTTC. The encoded protein is CASSDGGRETQYF.

This chain joins TRBV7-8 and TRBJ1-5; 9 bases agree with TRBD1. The V gene's germline CDR1 is SGHVS and CDR2 FQNEAQ. Trimming took 0 bases from V and 6 from J; bases not matched to a gene: 18. The length of the CDR3 is 20 residues. In nucleotides, the CDR3 is TGTGCCAGCAGCTTAGCGTTGGGACAGGGTAGTCCGGGCGGTTTTCAGCCCCAGCATTTT. It codes for CASSLALGQGSPGGFQPQHF.

This clone was counted only a few times. V gene TRBV5-1 combines with J gene TRBJ2-2, with TRBD1 identical over 7 bases. The CDR3 spans 13 residues. Germline loops: CDR1 SGHRS, CDR2 YFSETQ. The V segment lost 4 bases and the J segment 5 bases; nucleotides outside the gene matches: 2. The chain's CDR3 is CASSPQGTGELFF. CDR3 nucleotide sequence: TGCGCCAGCAGCCCACAGGGGACCGGGGAGCTGTTTTTT.

The table lists this clone with a few counts. The J gene is TRBJ1-1, the V gene TRBV7-2; the match to TRBD1 covers 7 bases. This CDR3 contains 14 residues. Germline V gene sequence: CDR1 SGHTA, CDR2 FQGNSA. V gave up 1 base and J gave up 8 bases; unmatched junction bases: 7. The CDR3, as DNA: TGTGCCAGCAGCTTAGGAATGAGGGGGCAAGAAGCTTTCTTT. Its protein is CASSLGMRGQEAFF. Full variable domain (rest looked up from reference TRBV7-2 and TRBJ1-1): GAGVSQSPSNKVTEKGKDVELRCDPISGHTALYWYRQSLGQGLEFLIYFQGNSAPDKSGLPSDRFSAERTGGSVSTLTIQRTQQEDSAVYLCASSLGMRGQEAFFGQGTRLTVV.

The chain uses TRBV2 and TRBJ2-5; D not resolved. CDR1 and CDR2 (germline): SNHLY, FYNNEI. The V and J ends lost 7 bases and 2 bases respectively, with 14 bases between them. The CDR3 consists of 14 residues. Written as DNA, the CDR3 is TGTGCCAGCATCCGAAGCTGGTTTCAAGAGACCCAGTACTTC. Translating gives CASIRSWFQETQYF.

The rearrangement uses TRBV7-9 and TRBJ2-1; unclear D gene. V was clipped by 2 bases and J by 6 bases, with 2 bases between them. This CDR3 has 11 residues. Germline V gene data show CDR1 as SEHNR and CDR2 as FQNEAQ (reference sequence). CDR3 amino acids: CASSLTNEQFF. The CDR3 bases are TGTGCCAGCAGCTTAACCAATGAGCAGTTCTTC.

CDR3 sequence (DNA): TGTGCCAGCAGCTCTAACACTGACGCTGAAGCTTTCTTT. It is translated as CASSSNTDAEAFF. The gene calls are TRBV5-4 and TRBJ1-1; D unclear. V lost 3 bases to trimming and J lost 6 bases, with 12 bases between them. The CDR3 contains 13 residues. Germline V gives CDR1 SGHNT, CDR2 YYREEE (reference sequence).

The chain combines TRBV5-8 with TRBJ1-1; a possible D gene is TRBD1 (6 bases). Germline CDR1 and CDR2: SGHTS and YDEGEE. The CDR3 covers 15 residues. Trimming shortened V by 0 bases and J by 5 bases, and 14 bases separated the two germline ends. The CDR3 reads CASSLDTGKVTEAFF. CDR3 coding DNA: TGTGCCAGCAGCTTGGATACAGGGAAGGTGACTGAAGCTTTCTTT.

The V and J genes are TRBV30 and TRBJ2-5; TRBD2 matches 12 bases. This CDR3 has 20 residues. The junction had 16 bases not matched to a gene; V was cut back by 0 bases and J by 2 bases. The germline V gene encodes CDR1 GTSNPN and CDR2 SVGIG (reference sequence). CDR3 protein: CAWSVRTSGAPVKLQETQYF. CDR3 sequence (DNA): TGTGCCTGGAGTGTACGGACTAGCGGGGCCCCCGTAAAGCTACAAGAGACCCAGTACTTC. Full variable domain (rest looked up from reference TRBV30 and TRBJ2-5): SQTIHQWPATLVQPVGSPLSLECTVEGTSNPNLYWYRQAAGRGLQLLFYSVGIGQISSEVPQNLSASRPQDRQFILSSKKLLLSDSGFYLCAWSVRTSGAPVKLQETQYFGPGTRLLVL.

This chain joins TRBV7-9 and TRBJ1-4; D possibly corresponds to TRBD1 (5 bases). The CDR3 contains 12 residues. Germline V gives CDR1 SEHNR, CDR2 FQNEAQ (reference sequence). V gave up 5 bases and J gave up 10 bases, with 11 bases separating them. CDR3 DNA sequence: TGTGCCAGCAGCCCGGGGGAAGTAAAACTGTTTTTT. It is translated as CASSPGEVKLFF.

The CDR3 is CASSYDGSEAFF. CDR3 DNA: TGTGCCAGCAGCTACGACGGAAGTGAAGCTTTCTTT. The V gene is TRBV5-6, the J gene TRBJ1-1; D ambiguous. Deletions cut 3 bases from V and 7 bases from J, with 10 bases between. Germline V gene sequence: CDR1 SGHDT, CDR2 YYEEEE. This CDR3 is built from 12 residues. The full variable domain, completed using reference TRBV5-6 and TRBJ1-1, is DAGVTQSPTHLIKTRGQQVTLRCSPKSGHDTVSWYQQALGQGPQFIFQYYEEEERQRGNFPDRFSGHQFPNYSSELNVNALLLGDSALYLCASSYDGSEAFFGQGTRLTVV.

V usage is TRBV11-3 and J usage is TRBJ2-7; the D is unclear. Germline V gene lookup returns CDR1 SGHNT and CDR2 YENEEA. V shed 3 bases and J shed 3 bases, with 9 bases lying between them. The CDR3 length is 13 residues. CDR3 DNA sequence: TGTGCCAGCAGCTTTGGGCAGAACTACGAGCAGTACTTC. Amino acid sequence: CASSFGQNYEQYF.

The chain combines TRBV4-2 with TRBJ1-1, with D uncertain. Trimming left V 3 bases short and J 10 bases short, with 12 bases between. Germline V gene data show CDR1 as LGHNA and CDR2 as YNFKEQ. There are 12 residues in the CDR3. The CDR3 is CASSQDYGPAFF. CDR3 coding DNA: TGTGCCAGCAGCCAGGACTACGGGCCAGCTTTCTTT.

The chain is built from TRBV6-5 and TRBJ1-5; the D is unclear. Trimming pared 6 bases from V and 5 bases from J, leaving 14 bases between. CDR1 MNHEY and CDR2 SVGAGI come from the germline V gene. The CDR3 spans 14 residues. CDR3 residues: CASRGYGYDQPQHF. Here the CDR3 DNA reads TGTGCCAGCAGAGGATATGGGTATGATCAGCCCCAGCATTTT.